Below are 9 T cell receptor beta chains sequenced from a single sample in a study of shared clonotypes between healthy human individuals. Naive CD8 cells lacked CD45RO and underwent positive selection for CCR7, leaving out terminally differentiated effector memory CD45RA+ cells. The repertoire was sequenced with immunoSEQ multiplex PCR; TCRdb's copy has only in-frame clones and lacks some. The table has millions of clones, around 93% seen once. The material sequenced was naive CD8+ T cells from PBMCs. The receptors derive from a man aged 18 to 30 in good health. Some clones in this sample may be carry-over from other donors' samples.

CDR3 sequence reads: CASSPTSGSFYEQFF. Here the CDR3 DNA reads TGTGCCAGCAGCCCCACTAGCGGGAGCTTCTATGAGCAGTTCTTC. This chain uses TRBV9 with TRBJ2-1; TRBD2 matches 11 bases. This CDR3 spans 15 amino acids. The germline gives CDR1 SGDLS, CDR2 YYNGEE. V shed 4 bases, J shed 8 bases, and the junction held 8 bases outside the gene matches. Filled out from reference TRBV9 and TRBJ2-1, the complete variable domain reads DSGVTQTPKHLITATGQRVTLRCSPRSGDLSVYWYQQSLDQGLQFLIQYYNGEERAKGNILERFSAQQFPDLHSELNLSSLELGDSALYFCASSPTSGSFYEQFFGPGTRLTVL.

The chain has TRBV15 and TRBJ2-5; 11 nucleotides agree with TRBD2. The J segment lost 3 bases and the V segment lost 7 bases, leaving 1 base of the junction unmatched. Looked up from germline, CDR1 is LNHNV and CDR2 is YYDKDF (reference sequence). The CDR3 has 13 residues. The CDR3 DNA follows: TGTGCCACCAAACTAGCGGGGGAAGAGACCCAGTACTTC. This encodes CATKLAGEETQYF.

The chain carries TRBV2 and TRBJ1-1; D uncertain. CDR1 and CDR2 from the germline V gene are SNHLY and FYNNEI. Trimming left V 3 bases short and J 1 base short, with 12 bases between. The CDR3 consists of 15 residues. The CDR3 DNA follows: TGTGCCAGCAGTGAGAGATTTTCTAAGAACACTGAAGCTTTCTTT. It encodes CASSERFSKNTEAFF.

The chain is built from TRBV9 and TRBJ2-2, with 7 bases aligning to TRBD2. There are 15 residues in the CDR3. V trimming: 4 bases; J trimming: 1 base; junction bases outside the gene matches: 4. The V gene's germline CDR1 is SGDLS and CDR2 YYNGEE. CDR3 DNA sequence: TGTGCCAGCAGCCCCGGCGGGAGGAACACCGGGGAGCTGTTTTTT. Translation: CASSPGGRNTGELFF. The full variable domain, with the rest looked up from reference TRBV9 and TRBJ2-2, is DSGVTQTPKHLITATGQRVTLRCSPRSGDLSVYWYQQSLDQGLQFLIQYYNGEERAKGNILERFSAQQFPDLHSELNLSSLELGDSALYFCASSPGGRNTGELFFGEGSRLTVL.

The chain joins TRBV27 to TRBJ2-1, with D perhaps assigned TRBD1 or TRBD2 (5 bases each). CDR3 length: 15 residues. The V end lost 8 bases, the J end lost 3 bases, and 17 bases lay between the germline ends. The germline CDR1 and CDR2 sequences are MNHEY and SMNVEV (reference sequence). This CDR3 is CASGPRGVGYNEQFF. The DNA of the CDR3 is TGTGCCAGCGGCCCCAGAGGGGTAGGCTACAATGAGCAGTTCTTC.

The chain joins TRBV5-6 to TRBJ2-7, with 14 nucleotides matching TRBD2. V was clipped by 4 bases and J by 5 bases; unmatched bases: 8. Germline V gene lookup returns CDR1 SGHDT and CDR2 YYEEEE. This CDR3 is 16 amino acids long. The CDR3 loop is CASSPGGLAGVHEQYF. CDR3 DNA sequence: TGTGCCAGCAGCCCGGGGGGACTAGCGGGAGTCCACGAGCAGTACTTC.

The chain recombines TRBV11-2 with TRBJ2-4; 7 bases match TRBD2. In germline, CDR1 is SGHAT, CDR2 FQNNGV. CDR3 length: 17 amino acids. V shed 7 bases and J 0 bases; nucleotides not matched to a gene: 12. CDR3 sequence: CASTHRGEGLAKNIQYF. The CDR3 DNA reads as TGTGCCAGCACCCACCGCGGGGAGGGGCTAGCCAAAAACATTCAGTACTTC.

This clone was detected only a few times. V is TRBV7-9 and J is TRBJ1-1, with 8 bases aligning to TRBD1. The CDR3 covers 14 residues. The junction had 1 base not matched to a gene; V was cut back by 3 bases and J by 1 base. CDR1 and CDR2 from the germline V gene are SEHNR and FQNEAQ (reference sequence). CDR3 residues: CASSFQGANTEAFF. The CDR3 nucleotides are TGTGCCAGCAGCTTCCAGGGGGCGAACACTGAAGCTTTCTTT.

This chain links TRBV5-6 with TRBJ2-7; no firm D call. Between the trimmed V and J ends, which lost 4 bases and 3 bases, there was a span of 11 bases. Per germline, CDR1 SGHDT and CDR2 YYEEEE. This CDR3 spans 13 amino acids. This CDR3 reads CASSLGSRYEQYF. CDR3 DNA: TGTGCCAGCAGCCTCGGGTCCCGCTACGAGCAGTACTTC.